The sequence of this T cell receptor beta chain was determined in a study of cytomegalovirus exposure and HLA in healthy donors. Study-wide findings and caveats: A later analysis found TCR association rates differed by HLA locus, highest for DRB1 and lowest for HLA-C.

The CDR3 totals 15 residues. V was clipped by 3 bases and J by 0 bases; unmatched bases: 7. CDR1 and CDR2 from the germline V gene are GTSNPN and SVGIG (reference sequence). A word on this clone: Its antigen remains unknown.

The PCR employed 60 Vbeta primers together with 13 Jbeta primers. Profiling relied on immunoSEQ multiplex PCR, and the TCRdb table lists in-frame clones only, not all of them. In total, the table holds about 130,000 clones. The source of this sequence is a young man in good health and CMV-seronegative. Sequenced sample: PBMCs. The chain carries TRBV30 and TRBJ2-5; 7 bases agree with TRBD1. The CDR3 DNA sequence: TGTGCCTGGAGAGTCGGGACAGCGTACCAAGAGACCCAGTACTTC. Amino acids: CAWRVGTAYQETQYF.